A selection of T cell receptor beta chains follows, all from one sample in a study of blood T cell repertoires in COVID-19. Method: immunoSEQ multiplex PCR; TCRdb's copy keeps in-frame clones and lacks some. The data contain 200,000 to 250,000 clones, 70% to 90% of them singletons. Sequencing input: PBMCs or T cells enriched from blood (not recorded which). Every receptor here comes from a woman aged 45-60 years with acute COVID-19. The CDR3 runs from the conserved cysteine through the conserved F or W.

J | V | length | CDR3
TRBJ2-3 | TRBV5-4 | 14 | CASSLQVHTDTQYF
TRBJ2-3 | TRBV28 | 14 | CASSSGLAELTQYF
TRBJ2-7 | TRBV7-9 | 12 | CASSSGLAGFYF
TRBJ2-2 | TRBV4-2 | 15 | CASSQAGGNPRELFF
TRBJ2-3 | TRBV5-5 | 16 | CASSLEGLFFTDTQYF
TRBJ2-1 | TRBV28 | 19 | CASTPATVGTSGRLGEQFF
TRBJ2-7 | TRBV12-3/TRBV12-4 | 13 | CASAGPEPLEQYF
TRBJ2-1 | TRBV11-2 | 15 | CASSRTGGRNNEQFF
TRBJ1-1 | TRBV27 | 16 | CASRMRRGRGDTEAFF
TRBJ2-5 | TRBV7-2 | 16 | CASSWGLAGGRETQYF
TRBJ2-1 | TRBV3-1/TRBV3-2 | 15 | CASSLILATGNEQFF
TRBJ2-1 | TRBV19 | 14 | CASSMGGLNNEQFF
TRBJ1-1 | TRBV7-6 | 14 | CASRPTGANTEAFF
TRBJ2-3 | TRBV7-3 | 13 | CASSFRGMDTQYF
TRBJ1-1 | TRBV11-1 | 15 | CASSFAGGLVTEAFF
TRBJ1-6 | TRBV14 | 14 | CASSQETRNSPLHF
TRBJ1-2 | TRBV6-5 | 13 | CASSGQANYGYTF
TRBJ2-3 | TRBV6-5 | 14 | CASSQERAGDTQYF
TRBJ1-6 | TRBV28 | 12 | CASSPPGTPLHF
TRBJ1-1 | TRBV7-3 | 14 | CASSPGHRNTEAFF
TRBJ2-1 | TRBV18 | 15 | CASSVVGTGDDEQFF
TRBJ1-3 | TRBV28 | 13 | CASLRGPGNTIYF
TRBJ1-4 | TRBV6-4 | 18 | CASRPTGDRESCHEKLFF